A single TCR beta chain is shown here with its context. The data originate from a study of blood T cell repertoires in COVID-19. Study details: Specimens from acute and convalescent COVID-19 originated in the United States, Italy and Spain.

The V gene's germline CDR1 is LNHDA and CDR2 SQIVND (reference sequence). V lost 3 bases and J 0 bases, leaving 8 bases between the germline ends. This CDR3 region has 14 residues. Original data processing: Scientists estimated how many nucleated cells there were by amplifying reference gene primers. TCRdb's copy holds only in-frame clones and misses some; the assay was immunoSEQ multiplex PCR. Clone size and V and J calls were adopted from that table, with D and trimming inferred from the DNA. The sample holds about 34,000 clones, roughly 80% seen once. The sample consisted of peripheral blood. The chain couples TRBV19 to TRBJ2-5; D might be TRBD1 (5 bases). This sequence was found in an elderly man with active or convalescent COVID-19. The CDR3 nucleotides are TGTGCCAGTAGTATGAAGGGGAACCAAGAGACCCAGTACTTC. This translates into CASSMKGNQETQYF.